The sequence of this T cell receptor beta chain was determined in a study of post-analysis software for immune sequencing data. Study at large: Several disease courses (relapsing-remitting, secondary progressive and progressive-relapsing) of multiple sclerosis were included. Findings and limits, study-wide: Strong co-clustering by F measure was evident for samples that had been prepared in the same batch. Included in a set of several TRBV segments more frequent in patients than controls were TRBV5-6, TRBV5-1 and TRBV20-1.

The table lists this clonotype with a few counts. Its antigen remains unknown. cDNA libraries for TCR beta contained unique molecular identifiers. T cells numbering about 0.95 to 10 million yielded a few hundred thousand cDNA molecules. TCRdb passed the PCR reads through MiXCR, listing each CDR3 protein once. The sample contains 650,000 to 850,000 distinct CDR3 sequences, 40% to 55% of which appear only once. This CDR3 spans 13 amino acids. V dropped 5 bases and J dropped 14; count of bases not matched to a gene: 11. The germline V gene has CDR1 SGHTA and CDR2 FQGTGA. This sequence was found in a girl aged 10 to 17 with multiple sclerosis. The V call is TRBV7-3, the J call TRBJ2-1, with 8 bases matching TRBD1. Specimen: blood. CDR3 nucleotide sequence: TGTGCCAGCAGCCCGGACAGGGCTTGGGGTGAGTTCTTC. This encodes CASSPDRAWGEFF.